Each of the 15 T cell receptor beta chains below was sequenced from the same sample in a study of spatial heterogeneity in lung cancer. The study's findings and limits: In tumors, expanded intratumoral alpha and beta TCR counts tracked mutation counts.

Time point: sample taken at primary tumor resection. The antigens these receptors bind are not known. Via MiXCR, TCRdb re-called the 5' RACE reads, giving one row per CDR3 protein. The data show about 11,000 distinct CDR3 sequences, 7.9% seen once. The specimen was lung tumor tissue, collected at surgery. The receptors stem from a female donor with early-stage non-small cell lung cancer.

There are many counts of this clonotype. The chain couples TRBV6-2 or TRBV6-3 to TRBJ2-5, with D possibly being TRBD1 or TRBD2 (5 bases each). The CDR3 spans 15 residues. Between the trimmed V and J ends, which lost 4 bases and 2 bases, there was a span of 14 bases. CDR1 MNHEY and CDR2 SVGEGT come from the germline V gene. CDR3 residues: CASSLGRPRQETQYF. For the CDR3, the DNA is TGTGCCAGCAGTTTGGGACGACCCCGGCAAGAGACCCAGTACTTC.

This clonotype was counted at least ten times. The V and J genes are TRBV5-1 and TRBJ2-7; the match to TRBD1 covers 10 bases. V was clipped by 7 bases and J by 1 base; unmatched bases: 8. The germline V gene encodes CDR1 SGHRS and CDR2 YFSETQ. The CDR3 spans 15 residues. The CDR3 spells CASRTGGFSSYEQYF. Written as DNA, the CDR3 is TGCGCCAGCCGGACAGGGGGGTTTAGTTCCTACGAGCAGTACTTC.

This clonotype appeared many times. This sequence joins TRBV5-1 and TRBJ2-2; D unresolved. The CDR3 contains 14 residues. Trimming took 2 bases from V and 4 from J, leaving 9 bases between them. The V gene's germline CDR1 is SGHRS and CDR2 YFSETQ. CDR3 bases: TGCGCCAGCAGCTTTGGGTCCAGCACCGGGGAGCTGTTTTTT. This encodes CASSFGSSTGELFF.

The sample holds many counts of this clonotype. The CDR3 is CASSLGVASGRELFF. As DNA, the CDR3 is TGTGCCAGCAGCTTAGGGGTGGCCTCTGGTCGGGAGCTGTTTTTT. The chain employs TRBV11-3 and TRBJ2-2; D uncertain. The CDR3 has 15 residues. CDR1 and CDR2 from the germline V gene are SGHNT and YENEEA. The ends were cut back, 1 base at V and 9 bases at J, with 15 bases in the middle.

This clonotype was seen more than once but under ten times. The CDR3 protein is CASGTGSIYEQYF. The CDR3 coding sequence is TGTGCCAGTGGGACAGGGTCCATCTACGAGCAGTACTTC. The rearrangement uses TRBV6-1 and TRBJ2-7; 9 positions agree with TRBD1. The CDR3 runs to 13 residues. Germline CDR1 MNHNS, CDR2 SASEGT. The V and J ends lost 9 bases and 3 bases, in that order; junction bases with no gene match: 6.

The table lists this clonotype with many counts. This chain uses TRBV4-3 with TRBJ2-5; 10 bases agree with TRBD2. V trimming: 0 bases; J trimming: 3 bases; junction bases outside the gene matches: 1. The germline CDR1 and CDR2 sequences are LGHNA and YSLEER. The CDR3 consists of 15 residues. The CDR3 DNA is TGCGCCAGCAGCCAAGATGGGACTAGCGAAGAGACCCAGTACTTC. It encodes CASSQDGTSEETQYF.

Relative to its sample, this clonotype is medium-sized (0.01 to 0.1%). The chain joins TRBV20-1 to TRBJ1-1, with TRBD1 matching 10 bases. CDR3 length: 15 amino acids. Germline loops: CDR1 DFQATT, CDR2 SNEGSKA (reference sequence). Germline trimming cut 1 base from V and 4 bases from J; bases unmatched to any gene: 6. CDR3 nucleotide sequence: TGCAGTGCTAGAGGCGGACAGGGGGGAATCACTGAAGCTTTCTTT. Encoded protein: CSARGGQGGITEAFF.

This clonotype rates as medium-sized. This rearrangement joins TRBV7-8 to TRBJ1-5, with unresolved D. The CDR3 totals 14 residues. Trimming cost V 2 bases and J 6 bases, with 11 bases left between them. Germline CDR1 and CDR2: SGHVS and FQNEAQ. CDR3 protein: CASSLPRFGQPQHF. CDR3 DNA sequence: TGTGCCAGCAGCTTACCACGCTTCGGTCAGCCCCAGCATTTT.

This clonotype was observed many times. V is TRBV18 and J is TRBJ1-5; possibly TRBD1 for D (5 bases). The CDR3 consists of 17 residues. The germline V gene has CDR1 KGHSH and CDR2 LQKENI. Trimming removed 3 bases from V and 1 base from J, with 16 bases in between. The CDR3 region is CASSPNTGLVSNQPQHF. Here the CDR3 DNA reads TGTGCCAGCTCACCTAATACGGGACTCGTGAGCAATCAGCCCCAGCATTTT.

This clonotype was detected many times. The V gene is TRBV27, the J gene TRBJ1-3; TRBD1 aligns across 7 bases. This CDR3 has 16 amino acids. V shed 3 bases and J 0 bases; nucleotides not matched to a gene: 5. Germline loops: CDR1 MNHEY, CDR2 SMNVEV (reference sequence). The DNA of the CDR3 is TGTGCCAGCAGTTTGAGGGGGCAGATCTCTGGAAACACCATATATTTT. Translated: CASSLRGQISGNTIYF.

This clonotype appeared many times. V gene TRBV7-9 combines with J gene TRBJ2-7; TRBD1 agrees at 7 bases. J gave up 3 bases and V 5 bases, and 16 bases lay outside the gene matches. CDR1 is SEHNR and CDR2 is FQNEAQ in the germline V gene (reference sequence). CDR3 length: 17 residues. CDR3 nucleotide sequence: TGTGCCAGCAGCGTTGGGGACAGTTCGACCTTGGTCTACGAGCAGTACTTC. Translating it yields CASSVGDSSTLVYEQYF.

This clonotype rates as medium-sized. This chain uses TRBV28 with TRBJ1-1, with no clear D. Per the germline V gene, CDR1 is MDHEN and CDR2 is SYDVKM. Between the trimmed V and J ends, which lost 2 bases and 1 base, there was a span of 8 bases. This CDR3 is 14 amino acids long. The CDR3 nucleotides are TGTGCCAGCAGTTTAGTACAGAAGAACACTGAAGCTTTCTTT. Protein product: CASSLVQKNTEAFF.

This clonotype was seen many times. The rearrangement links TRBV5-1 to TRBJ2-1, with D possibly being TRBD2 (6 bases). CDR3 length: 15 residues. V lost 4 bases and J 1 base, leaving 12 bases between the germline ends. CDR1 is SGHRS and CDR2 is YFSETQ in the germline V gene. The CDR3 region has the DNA TGCGCCAGCAGCCAGGGACTTCCATCCTACAATGAGCAGTTCTTC. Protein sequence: CASSQGLPSYNEQFF.

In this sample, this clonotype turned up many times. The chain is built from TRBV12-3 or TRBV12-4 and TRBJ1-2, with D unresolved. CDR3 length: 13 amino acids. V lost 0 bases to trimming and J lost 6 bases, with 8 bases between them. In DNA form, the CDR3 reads TGTGCCAGCAGTTTAGCTTACACAAATGGCTACACCTTC. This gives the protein CASSLAYTNGYTF.

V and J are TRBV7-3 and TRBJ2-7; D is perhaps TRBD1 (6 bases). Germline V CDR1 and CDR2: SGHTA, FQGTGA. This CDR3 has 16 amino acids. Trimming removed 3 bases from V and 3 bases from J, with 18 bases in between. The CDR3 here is CASSLSGAGDIYEQYF. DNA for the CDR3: TGTGCCAGCAGCTTGAGTGGGGCAGGGGACATCTACGAGCAGTACTTC.